The following is a TCR beta chain sequence with its context. Its antigen remains unknown. The data are from a study of coeliac disease. Study-wide background: High-resolution HLA typing was lacking; TRBV7-2 bias was queried instead. The study's findings and limits: Control samples showed higher TRB and TRG clonality than intraepithelial and lamina propria samples in active celiac disease.

Cells were frozen in aliquots of around 490,000, and one aliquot per fraction was sequenced. Clones were read by immunoSEQ multiplex PCR, and TCRdb kept only the in-frame ones, dropping some. The table lists fewer than 2,000 clones, 65% to 85% of them singletons. There are 16 residues in the CDR3. Trimming removed 3 bases at V and 1 base at J, with 14 bases between. CDR1 and CDR2 (germline): SNHLY, FYNNEI. The chain employs TRBV2 and TRBJ2-3, with a tentative D call TRBD2 (6 bases). Input material: lymphocytes from the gut lamina propria. This clonotype was obtained from a human donor without celiac disease. The CDR3 DNA follows: TGTGCCAGCAGTGAGACGGCTAGCGCGCGCACAGATACGCAGTATTTT. Its translation: CASSETASARTDTQYF.